This T cell receptor (beta chain) was captured in a study of cytomegalovirus exposure and HLA in healthy donors. At the level of the study: Within an early data release were about 85 million unique TCRs drawn from HLA-typed donors. Study-wide results and caveats: Reported results showed that the classifier diagnosed cytomegalovirus status with high specificity and sensitivity. One variant, a missense change in DCLRE1C, was linked in a later analysis to TCR beta V- and J-gene trimming.

Regarding donors, all were healthy bone marrow donors. The CDR3 has 15 amino acids. The germline V gene has CDR1 LNHDA and CDR2 SQIVND (reference sequence). V shed 3 bases and J shed 0 bases, with 11 bases lying between them. Vbeta (60) and Jbeta (13) primers were used in the PCR. Method: immunoSEQ multiplex PCR; TCRdb's copy keeps in-frame clones and lacks some. Here the sample spans 110,000 to 150,000 clones, about three quarters being singletons. As for this clone: Antigen specificity is unknown.

Source material: PBMCs. The origin of this receptor is a woman aged 25-40 years in good health and CMV-seronegative. The V call is TRBV19, the J call TRBJ1-1, with D maybe TRBD1 (6 bases). The CDR3 loop reads CASSIHQGMNTEAFF. In nucleotides, the CDR3 is TGTGCCAGTAGTATTCATCAGGGGATGAACACTGAAGCTTTCTTT.